A single TCR beta chain is shown here with its context. The antigen remains unidentified. The data are from a study of T cell responses to AZD1222 COVID-19 vaccine. On the study more broadly: Pooling covered second doses at about 4 or about 12 weeks.

Notes on the study in general: Females made up more of the donors, who were largely white British, and clonal diversity may have come out too low.

The V gene lost 0 bases and the J gene lost 3 bases, with 10 bases spanning the gap. The germline V gene encodes CDR1 SGDLS and CDR2 YYNGEE. The CDR3 covers 14 residues. Generated by immunoSEQ multiplex PCR, the TCRdb table keeps only in-frame clones and is missing some. The sample includes more than 70,000 clones, approximately 88% of them seen just once. This clonotype was sampled from an adult in good health. This sequence joins TRBV9 and TRBJ2-7; no clear D gene. The source was peripheral blood, collected on day 0 of AZD1222 vaccination. The CDR3 DNA follows: TGTGCCAGCAGCGTAGGCCCAGAAGTCTACGAGCAGTACTTC. It encodes CASSVGPEVYEQYF.